These 25 T cell receptor beta chains share one sample of origin, sequenced in a study of T cells in Graves' hyperthyroidism and ophthalmopathy. Authors of the study amplified TCR beta CDR3 regions from RNA transcripts. The primer set for the first-round RT-PCR of the TCR CDR3 was HTBI. TCRdb re-derived calls from the multiplex PCR reads in MiXCR, one entry per CDR3 protein. The profile covers approximately 380,000 distinct CDR3 sequences, with about 18% appearing a single time and 35% to 45% taken by the ten largest. Material for sequencing was blood. These receptors all come from a man aged 18 to 29 with Graves' ophthalmopathy.

J is TRBJ2-5 and V is TRBV6-2 or TRBV6-3; D is ambiguous. CDR3 length: 13 amino acids. The germline V and J ends were trimmed by 2 bases and 2 bases, with 6 bases remaining between them. Germline lookup yields CDR1 MNHEY and CDR2 SVGEGT. CDR3 loop: CASSYGRQETQYF. CDR3 sequence (DNA): TGTGCCAGCAGTTACGGGCGGCAAGAGACCCAGTACTTC.

This clonotype was counted at least ten times. The CDR3 is CASRWNPLDRNTDTQYF. The CDR3 nucleotides are TGTGCCAGCCGATGGAACCCTCTGGACAGAAACACAGATACGCAGTATTTT. V gene TRBV28 combines with J gene TRBJ2-3; a weak D match, TRBD1 (6 bases). The V end was cut by 8 bases, the J end by 2 bases, with 23 bases between. This CDR3 is 17 amino acids long. CDR1 is MDHEN, CDR2 SYDVKM, per germline.

This clonotype was detected many times. This sequence joins TRBV24-1 and TRBJ1-1; TRBD1 might be the D (5 bases). The germline V gene has CDR1 KGHDR and CDR2 SFDVKD. V lost 5 bases, J lost 6 bases, and 15 bases lay in between. The CDR3 length is 14 residues. The CDR3 sequence is CATSAGGGMSEAFF. The CDR3 nucleotides are TGTGCCACCAGTGCTGGGGGAGGGATGTCTGAAGCTTTCTTT.

As for this clonotype: One junction end disagrees with the germline gene, perhaps due to a read error. The chain combines TRBV5-5 with TRBJ1-1; a weak D match, TRBD1 (5 bases). Looked up from germline, CDR1 is SGHKS and CDR2 is YYEKEE (reference sequence). CDR3 size: 14 residues. The CDR3 coding sequence is TGTGCCAGCAGGCGCCCACAGGCGACGAGAGAAGCTCTCTTT. It translates to CASRRPQATREALF.

This clonotype was seen repeatedly, ten times or more. The rearrangement joins TRBV7-6 to TRBJ2-1; TRBD1 agrees at 7 bases. After removal of 2 bases from V and 9 bases from J, the junction contained 1 base not matched to a gene. This CDR3 is 12 amino acids long. The germline V gene encodes CDR1 SGHVS and CDR2 FNYEAQ. Here the CDR3 DNA reads TGTGCCAGCAGCTTACCAGGGGGTGAGCAGTTCTTC. Translating gives CASSLPGGEQFF.

This clonotype was counted a few times. This chain joins TRBV20-1 and TRBJ1-6; 12 bases agree with TRBD1. Germline CDR1 and CDR2: DFQATT and SNEGSKA (reference sequence). This CDR3 spans 21 amino acids. V lost 2 bases, J lost 0 bases, and 14 bases stayed unmatched. CDR3 coding DNA: TGCAGTGCTAGAACTCACAGTCCGGGACAGGGGGCTAGCTCCTATAATTCACCCCTCCACTTT. Translation: CSARTHSPGQGASSYNSPLHF.

This clonotype was seen ten or more times. This CDR3 reads CASSLGAGGPRDTQYF. The CDR3 region has the DNA TGTGCCAGCAGCTTAGGAGCGGGGGGCCCGAGAGATACGCAGTATTTT. The chain has TRBV7-8 and TRBJ2-3, with 9 bases matching TRBD2. Germline values: CDR1 SGHVS, CDR2 FQNEAQ. The CDR3 length is 16 residues. V gave up 1 base and J gave up 5 bases; unmatched junction bases: 7.

This clonotype was seen more than once but under ten times. The genes are TRBV19 and TRBJ1-3; D gene unclear. Trimming stripped 6 bases from V and 2 bases from J, with 14 bases between. The germline CDR1 and CDR2 sequences are LNHDA and SQIVND (reference sequence). The CDR3 loop spans 15 amino acids. CDR3 nucleotides: TGTGCCAGTAGGGCAGCACCGAGTCCTGGAAACACCATATATTTT. Protein product: CASRAAPSPGNTIYF.

This clonotype was seen many times. The chain links TRBV20-1 to TRBJ2-5; D is perhaps TRBD2 (7 bases). The V end lost 3 bases, the J end lost 1 base, and 21 bases lay between the germline ends. Germline V CDR1 and CDR2: DFQATT, SNEGSKA (reference sequence). The CDR3 is 17 residues long. CDR3 bases: TGCAGTGCTAGCGGGGACACCCGGGGAGGGTTCCAAGAGACCCAGTACTTC. It yields the protein CSASGDTRGGFQETQYF.

This clonotype has at least ten counts. This chain uses TRBV28 with TRBJ2-3, with 7 nucleotides matching TRBD1. Germline CDR1 MDHEN, CDR2 SYDVKM. The V segment lost 5 bases and the J segment 3 bases; nucleotides outside the gene matches: 8. The CDR3 has 15 amino acids. CDR3 in DNA: TGTGCCAGCAGTAACGGACAGACAGGGACAGATACGCAGTATTTT. As protein: CASSNGQTGTDTQYF.

The table lists this clonotype with a few counts. V is TRBV4-1 and J is TRBJ2-6; a weak D match, TRBD2 (6 bases). The CDR3 spans 16 residues. V was clipped by 4 bases and J by 2 bases, with 12 bases between them. Germline V gene data show CDR1 as MGHRA and CDR2 as YSYEKL. CDR3 sequence reads: CASSPEPGAGANVLTF. The CDR3 DNA reads as TGCGCCAGCAGCCCCGAGCCGGGGGCTGGGGCCAACGTCCTGACTTTC.

This clonotype has more than one count but fewer than ten. The chain employs TRBV19 and TRBJ1-1; no reliable D call. CDR3 size: 15 residues. Germline CDR1 and CDR2: LNHDA and SQIVND (reference sequence). Trimming shortened V by 2 bases and J by 1 base, and 11 bases separated the two germline ends. The CDR3 sequence is CASSISETQNTEAFF. The DNA of the CDR3 is TGTGCCAGTAGTATATCGGAGACACAGAACACTGAAGCTTTCTTT. Variable domain in full (rest from reference TRBV19 and TRBJ1-1): DGGITQSPKYLFRKEGQNVTLSCEQNLNHDAMYWYRQDPGQGLRLIYYSQIVNDFQKGDIAEGYSVSREKKESFPLTVTSAQKNPTAFYLCASSISETQNTEAFFGQGTRLTVV.

This clonotype occurred many times. This chain uses TRBV7-3 with TRBJ2-3; possibly TRBD1 for D (6 bases). Germline V lookup: CDR1 SGHTA, CDR2 FQGTGA. Trimming shortened V by 5 bases and J by 2 bases, and 17 bases separated the two germline ends. This CDR3 is 16 amino acids long. The CDR3 DNA reads as TGTGCCAGCAGCCCCCGAGGTGTGGGGGCCACAGATACGCAGTATTTT. This sequence encodes CASSPRGVGATDTQYF.

The V and J genes are TRBV10-1 and TRBJ2-7; D remains unclear. CDR1 WNHNN and CDR2 SYGVQD come from the germline V gene (reference sequence). This CDR3 has 14 residues. V was clipped by 3 bases and J by 0 bases, with 9 bases between them. CDR3: CASSDGLSSYEQYF. CDR3 in DNA: TGCGCCAGCAGTGACGGCCTGAGCTCCTACGAGCAGTACTTC.

This clonotype was observed at least ten times. V usage is TRBV2 and J usage is TRBJ2-3; D call uncertain. The CDR3 totals 12 residues. The germline V and J ends were trimmed by 6 bases and 0 bases, with 4 bases remaining between them. In germline, CDR1 is SNHLY, CDR2 FYNNEI. Here the CDR3 reads CASRESTDTQYF. The DNA for the CDR3 is TGTGCCAGCAGGGAGAGCACAGATACGCAGTATTTT.

This clonotype appeared many times. The chain couples TRBV3-1 to TRBJ2-5, with 7 bases lining up with TRBD1. J gave up 5 bases and V 6 bases, and 12 bases lay outside the gene matches. This CDR3 spans 15 amino acids. Germline loops: CDR1 LGHDT, CDR2 YNNKEL (reference sequence). The DNA for the CDR3 is TGTGCCAGCAGTCGGGTCGGGACAGAGGTTGAGACCCAGTACTTC. This sequence encodes CASSRVGTEVETQYF.

The V gene is TRBV6-5, the J gene TRBJ1-3, with 8 bases aligning to TRBD1. This CDR3 has 12 residues. The trim removed 2 bases at V and 11 bases at J, leaving 2 bases unmatched. CDR1 and CDR2 from the germline V gene are MNHEY and SVGAGI. The CDR3 loop is CASSYGTGAIYF. For the CDR3, the DNA is TGTGCCAGCAGTTACGGGACAGGAGCCATATATTTT.

This clonotype was counted a few times. The genes are TRBV6-2 or TRBV6-3 and TRBJ2-6; maybe TRBD2 (6 bases). V shed 8 bases and J shed 0 bases, with 17 bases lying between them. This CDR3 comprises 17 residues. In germline, CDR1 is MNHEY, CDR2 SVGEGT. The CDR3 region is CASWVRDIYSGANVLTF. CDR3 DNA: TGTGCCAGCTGGGTGCGGGATATCTACTCTGGGGCCAACGTCCTGACTTTC.

CDR3 nucleotides: TGTGCCAGCAGCCAAGATGGAGTAGCGGGGGTCACAGATACGCAGTATTTT. Residues: CASSQDGVAGVTDTQYF. V is TRBV4-2 and J is TRBJ2-3; 9 positions agree with TRBD2. The CDR3 spans 17 residues. J gave up 2 bases and V 0 bases, and 6 bases lay outside the gene matches. Germline values: CDR1 LGHNA, CDR2 YNFKEQ.

This sequence joins TRBV4-2 and TRBJ1-3; D uncertain. This CDR3 has 15 residues. Germline CDR1 LGHNA, CDR2 YNFKEQ. The V end lost 7 bases, the J end lost 3 bases, and 16 bases lay between the germline ends. CDR3 loop: CASTNRVHGGNTIYF. As DNA, the CDR3 is TGTGCCAGCACCAATCGGGTACACGGTGGAAACACCATATATTTT.

In this sample, this clonotype turned up a few times. The chain couples TRBV15 to TRBJ2-7, with a tentative D call TRBD1 (6 bases). Germline assignment: CDR1 LNHNV and CDR2 YYDKDF (reference sequence). The V end lost 3 bases, the J end lost 3 bases, and 12 bases lay between the germline ends. The length of the CDR3 is 14 residues. The CDR3 DNA reads as TGTGCCACCAGCAGTTACAGGGACCTCTACGAGCAGTACTTC. It is translated as CATSSYRDLYEQYF.

The chain links TRBV6-9 to TRBJ1-4, with 7 bases lining up with TRBD1. There are 13 residues in the CDR3. The V segment lost 4 bases and the J segment 10 bases; nucleotides outside the gene matches: 6. Germline V gene sequence: CDR1 MNHGY, CDR2 SVAAGI. CDR3 sequence reads: CASSSGGDGKLFF. CDR3 sequence (DNA): TGTGCCAGCAGTTCAGGGGGAGACGGAAAACTGTTTTTT.

The chain is built from TRBV29-1 and TRBJ1-2, with TRBD1 identical over 8 bases. V trimming: 4 bases; J trimming: 3 bases; junction bases outside the gene matches: 7. Germline V gene sequence: CDR1 SQVTM, CDR2 ANQGSEA. This CDR3 contains 14 residues. Here the CDR3 DNA reads TGCAGCGTTGCCATAGTGACAGGGGACTATGGCTACACCTTC. This encodes CSVAIVTGDYGYTF.

In this sample, this clonotype turned up once. The chain combines TRBV30 with TRBJ2-1; 10 bases fit TRBD2. The CDR3 has 16 residues. V lost 0 bases and J lost 4; bases outside the gene matches: 6. Germline V gene sequence: CDR1 GTSNPN, CDR2 SVGIG (reference sequence). CDR3 coding DNA: TGTGCCTGGAGTGTACCTATTAGCGGGAGGTACAATGAGCAGTTCTTC. This encodes CAWSVPISGRYNEQFF.

The chain carries TRBV2 and TRBJ2-7, with 8 bases identical to TRBD2. This CDR3 has 12 amino acids. CDR1 and CDR2 (germline): SNHLY, FYNNEI. V was pared by 3 bases and J by 6 bases, with 1 base of the junction left unmatched. CDR3 amino acids: CASSDGGGEQYF. In DNA, the CDR3 is TGTGCCAGCAGTGACGGGGGGGGCGAGCAGTACTTC.